This TCR beta chain was identified during a study of Ad26.COV2.S vaccination and SARS-CoV-2 variants. General observations from the study: Possibly, TCR breadth and depth analyses underestimated total T cell responses.

The treatment was: about 20 received Ad26.COV2.S at low or high dose, single or two shots; roughly five received placebo; per-sample allocation not given. Sampling was performed 63 days after the first vaccine or placebo injection. As to this clone: Its antigen is still unknown.

Method: immunoSEQ multiplex PCR; TCRdb's copy keeps in-frame clones and lacks some. Seen here are some 250,000 clones, 85% to 90% observed once, and the top ten hold around 11%. The TCR was taken from a person aged 18-65 years who received the Ad26.COV2.S COVID-19 vaccine or a placebo. The input for sequencing was peripheral blood, taken in a trial of Ad26.COV2.S vaccine versus placebo.

The CDR3 bases are TGTGCCAGCAGTTACGGGGGGGTCCCCTATGGCTACACCTTC. Encoded protein: CASSYGGVPYGYTF. This chain joins TRBV6-5 and TRBJ1-2; TRBD1 is a possible D gene (5 bases). Germline V gene data show CDR1 as MNHEY and CDR2 as SVGAGI. The CDR3 is 14 residues long. Trimming took off 2 bases at V and 4 bases at J, with 11 bases between the two ends.